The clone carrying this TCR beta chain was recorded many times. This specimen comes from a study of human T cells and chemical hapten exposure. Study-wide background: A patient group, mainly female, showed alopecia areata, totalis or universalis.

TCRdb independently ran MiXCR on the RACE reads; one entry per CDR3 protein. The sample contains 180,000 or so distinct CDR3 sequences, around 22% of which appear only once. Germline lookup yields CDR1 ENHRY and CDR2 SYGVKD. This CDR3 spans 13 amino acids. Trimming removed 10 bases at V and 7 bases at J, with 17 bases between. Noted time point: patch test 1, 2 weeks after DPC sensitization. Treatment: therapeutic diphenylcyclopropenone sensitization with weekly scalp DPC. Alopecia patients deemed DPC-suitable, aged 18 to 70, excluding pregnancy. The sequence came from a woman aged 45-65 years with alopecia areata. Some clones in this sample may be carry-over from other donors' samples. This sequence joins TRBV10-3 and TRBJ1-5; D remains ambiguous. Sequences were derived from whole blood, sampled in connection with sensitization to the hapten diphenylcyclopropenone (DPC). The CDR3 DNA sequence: TGTGCCACCCGGGAGCGGGAGGGCCAGCCCCAGCATTTT. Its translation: CATREREGQPQHF.